A selection of T cell receptor beta chains follows, all from one sample in a study of CD8 T cells in Susac syndrome. TCRdb recomputed calls from the immunoSEQ multiplex PCR reads with MiXCR, one row per CDR3 protein. Of around 120,000 distinct CDR3 sequences detected, just under 95% appear once; the ten largest clones hold 0.085% to 0.095%. Sequenced sample: CD4+ T cells from PBMCs. The receptors come from a human donor with multiple sclerosis. Both conserved end residues are part of each CDR3. The size of a clone is reported for some rows only, either as once, few or many, or as a class for expanded clones.

CASSLGAGGVKQTDTF,.,TRBJ1-2,TRBV5-1
CASSLSGGSYNEQFF,few,TRBJ2-1,TRBV7-3
CASTSEGVYYEQYF,.,TRBJ2-7,TRBV7-6
CASSQALTGRGIYEQFF,.,TRBJ2-1,TRBV4-3
CASSLGGRLHYGYTF,.,TRBJ1-2,TRBV7-3
CAISELDRGGYTF,.,TRBJ1-2,TRBV10-3
CASRQGSTDTQYF,.,TRBJ2-3,TRBV19
CASSSGYDTDTQYF,once,TRBJ2-3,TRBV7-9
CASSQVVRGTEAFF,.,TRBJ1-1,TRBV4-3
CATQGTGNSPLHF,.,TRBJ1-6,TRBV14
CASGVSGSYNSPLHF,.,TRBJ1-6,TRBV5-1
CASSLGGYEKLFF,.,TRBJ1-4,TRBV7-8
CSARQGGIQPQHF,.,TRBJ1-5,TRBV20-1
CASSQDGRGNTEAFF,.,TRBJ1-1,TRBV4-3
CASNLLAVETQYF,.,TRBJ2-5,TRBV14
CAWTDRATGELFF,.,TRBJ2-2,TRBV30
CASSFGQTNTGELFF,.,TRBJ2-2,TRBV5-1
CASSQVRGRQFF,.,TRBJ2-1,TRBV4-1
CASSGRTGNTEAFF,.,TRBJ1-1,TRBV9
CSAARGVGNQPQHF,.,TRBJ1-5,TRBV20-1
CASSLRASSGTGELFF,.,TRBJ2-2,TRBV7-3
CASSYSNDPGDEQFF,.,TRBJ2-1,TRBV6-5
CASSQVTEGTDTQYF,.,TRBJ2-3,TRBV4-1
CASSLSGTGVPTQYF,.,TRBJ2-5,TRBV5-8
CASSAEPGHPNSIQYF,.,TRBJ2-4,TRBV6-1
CAWSVLLSSGNTIYF,.,TRBJ1-3,TRBV30
CASSQRRNGEQYF,.,TRBJ2-7,TRBV3-1
CASSPGTYTEAFF,.,TRBJ1-1,TRBV3-1
CSASGAGYTF,.,TRBJ1-2,TRBV20-1
CASSYSMMTTGRNSPLHF,.,TRBJ1-6,TRBV6-2/TRBV6-3
CASSLAITQVHYGYTF,.,TRBJ1-2,TRBV7-2
CAWSGGGGVMEQYF,.,TRBJ2-7,TRBV30
CASSLAQGKYNEQFF,.,TRBJ2-1,TRBV7-9
CASSMSSGGYQETQYF,.,TRBJ2-5,TRBV5-1
CASSENRHPGTEAFF,.,TRBJ1-1,TRBV2
CASSQELRHEQYF,.,TRBJ2-7,TRBV3-1
CATTVSNSGANVLTF,.,TRBJ2-6,TRBV19
CSASKGANTGELFF,.,TRBJ2-2,TRBV20-1
CASRDLTGFDTQYF,.,TRBJ2-3,TRBV27
CASSPSPRGGPTYEQYF,once,TRBJ2-7,TRBV4-3
CASSSTVVNSPLHF,once,TRBJ1-6,TRBV9
CAISEKSTGQETQYF,.,TRBJ2-5,TRBV10-3
CSVDRAGADYGYTF,.,TRBJ1-2,TRBV29-1
CASSPRTANEKLFF,.,TRBJ1-4,TRBV6-5
CASSVGQGGPYSNQPQHF,.,TRBJ1-5,TRBV9
CSVGDSSVSPLHF,.,TRBJ1-6,TRBV29-1